The 21 T cell receptor beta chains reported below all come from one sample, sequenced in a study of tumor-infiltrating lymphocytes in localized non-small cell lung cancer. The method was immunoSEQ multiplex PCR; TCRdb's version includes in-frame clones alone and lacks a portion of them. Among tens of thousands of clones listed, 80% were seen once. The sequenced material came from lung tumor tissue. The receptors originated from a human donor with non-small cell lung cancer.

Concerning this clone itself: At one end, the junction sequence differs from germline, possibly due to a read error. V gene TRBV7-7 combines with J gene TRBJ2-3; 10 bases match TRBD1. Per germline, CDR1 SSHAT and CDR2 FNYEAQ (reference sequence). This CDR3 contains 15 residues. The CDR3 region has the DNA TGTGCTAGCAGCTTGGGACAGGGGTACACAGATACGCAGTATTTT. Translating gives CASSLGQGYTDTQYF.

The chain has TRBV10-3 and TRBJ2-5; 8 bases fit TRBD1. Germline V gives CDR1 ENHRY, CDR2 SYGVKD. The CDR3 covers 14 residues. Trimming at V came to 5 bases and at J to 2 bases, leaving 4 bases not matched to a gene. DNA of the CDR3: TGTGCCATCAGTCGACAGGGGTGGCAAGAGACCCAGTACTTC. Translation gives CAISRQGWQETQYF.

The chain joins TRBV28 to TRBJ1-2; perhaps TRBD1 as D (5 bases). The length of the CDR3 is 15 residues. The V end lost 6 bases, the J end lost 4 bases, and 18 bases lay between the germline ends. Germline values: CDR1 MDHEN, CDR2 SYDVKM. CDR3 sequence (DNA): TGTGCCAGCAGGTGGAGACAGTCTCCTATCTATGGCTACACCTTC. It translates to CASRWRQSPIYGYTF.

The V and J genes are TRBV14 and TRBJ1-1; no reliable D call. This CDR3 has 14 amino acids. V was cut by 3 bases and J by 3 bases, with 11 bases left in between. Germline-derived CDR1 and CDR2 are SGHDN and FVKESK. The CDR3 loop reads CASSHHAGYTEAFF. The CDR3 nucleotides read TGTGCCAGCAGCCACCACGCCGGGTACACTGAAGCTTTCTTT.

This chain uses TRBV4-2 with TRBJ2-1; D call uncertain. CDR3 length equals 16 residues. From germline, CDR1 is LGHNA and CDR2 YNFKEQ. V gave up 0 bases and J gave up 0 bases, with 9 bases separating them. As DNA, the CDR3 is TGTGCCAGCAGCCAAGATTCCTTCACCTCCTACAATGAGCAGTTCTTC. Protein product: CASSQDSFTSYNEQFF.

The rearrangement uses TRBV7-9 and TRBJ1-3, with D maybe TRBD1 (6 bases). CDR1 and CDR2 from the germline V gene are SEHNR and FQNEAQ (reference sequence). The CDR3 has 15 amino acids. V was trimmed by 6 bases and J by 2 bases, leaving 14 bases between them. For the CDR3, the DNA is TGTGCCAGCAGTTCCCCAGGACAGCCTGGAAACACCATATATTTT. Its protein is CASSSPGQPGNTIYF.

The CDR3 region has the DNA TGTGCCAGCAGCCTATCCATGACTAGTGAAGGGGATACGCAGTATTTT. The encoded protein is CASSLSMTSEGDTQYF. The V gene is TRBV11-2, the J gene TRBJ2-3; TRBD2 is a possible D gene (6 bases). This CDR3 has 16 residues. Germline CDR1 and CDR2: SGHAT and FQNNGV. V was cut by 5 bases and J by 6 bases, with 21 bases left in between.

The genes are TRBV29-1 and TRBJ2-4; no clear D. CDR3 length: 15 residues. Germline lookup yields CDR1 SQVTM and CDR2 ANQGSEA. With 7 bases removed from V and 8 bases from J, the gap between germline ends came to 24 bases. The CDR3 region is CSAATDIGFGDIQYF. DNA for the CDR3: TGCAGCGCCGCGACGGATATCGGCTTTGGGGACATTCAGTACTTC.

J is TRBJ2-2 and V is TRBV6-6, with 8 bases matching TRBD2. J gave up 1 base and V 5 bases, and 3 bases lay outside the gene matches. The CDR3 consists of 15 residues. Germline V gene sequence: CDR1 MNHNY, CDR2 SVGAGI (reference sequence). For the CDR3, the DNA is TGTGCCAGCAGTCCCGGGAGGGGGAACACCGGGGAGCTGTTTTTT. Translation gives CASSPGRGNTGELFF.

The chain has TRBV19 and TRBJ2-1; D possibly matches TRBD1 or TRBD2 (5 bases each). Trimming took off 3 bases at V and 8 bases at J, with 14 bases between the two ends. CDR3 length equals 14 residues. Germline V gives CDR1 LNHDA, CDR2 SQIVND (reference sequence). As DNA, the CDR3 is TGTGCCAGTAGTATCGGGGCATCTTCCCATGAGCAGTTCTTC. Translation gives CASSIGASSHEQFF.

This chain joins TRBV6-6 and TRBJ1-2; 11 bases line up with TRBD1. The CDR3 loop spans 15 amino acids. Germline trimming cut 6 bases from V and 5 bases from J; bases unmatched to any gene: 8. Germline CDR1 and CDR2: MNHNY and SVGAGI (reference sequence). The CDR3 protein is CASSSGTGGSYGYTF. DNA of the CDR3: TGTGCCAGCAGCTCCGGGACAGGGGGTAGTTATGGCTACACCTTC.

The chain has TRBV4-3 and TRBJ2-7; TRBD2 agrees at 14 bases. Germline CDR1 reads LGHNA; CDR2 reads YSLEER. CDR3 length equals 17 residues. Unmatched junction bases numbered 8, after V lost 0 bases and J lost 7 bases. This CDR3 reads CASSQDRRGLAGGEQYF. The CDR3 coding sequence is TGCGCCAGCAGCCAAGATAGGAGAGGACTAGCGGGAGGTGAGCAGTACTTC.

The chain carries TRBV5-5 and TRBJ1-1; D remains ambiguous. The V gene's germline CDR1 is SGHKS and CDR2 YYEKEE (reference sequence). Deletions cut 6 bases from V and 0 bases from J, with 9 bases between. CDR3 length: 13 amino acids. The CDR3 DNA sequence: TGTGCCAGCAAGACGAATCTGAACACTGAAGCTTTCTTT. Its translation: CASKTNLNTEAFF.

The chain links TRBV6-5 to TRBJ2-7; TRBD2 matches 9 bases. The J segment lost 0 bases and the V segment lost 6 bases, leaving 3 bases of the junction unmatched. Per germline, CDR1 MNHEY and CDR2 SVGAGI. CDR3 length: 14 amino acids. This chain's CDR3 is CASRSSGTSYEQYF. The DNA of the CDR3 is TGTGCCAGCAGGTCTAGCGGGACCTCCTACGAGCAGTACTTC.

The chain employs TRBV19 and TRBJ2-3, with D unresolved. Trimming pared 5 bases from V and 5 bases from J, leaving 17 bases between. The CDR3 contains 15 residues. In germline, CDR1 is LNHDA, CDR2 SQIVND (reference sequence). The CDR3: CASSEGPSALDTQYF. The CDR3 DNA sequence: TGTGCCAGTAGTGAAGGACCAAGCGCCCTAGATACGCAGTATTTT.

The gene calls are TRBV7-9 and TRBJ2-4; 8 bases match TRBD1. J gave up 3 bases and V 1 base, and 8 bases lay outside the gene matches. Per germline, CDR1 SEHNR and CDR2 FQNEAQ (reference sequence). The CDR3 totals 17 residues. CDR3 region: CASSLEFLRGRKNIQYF. CDR3 DNA: TGTGCCAGCAGCTTAGAGTTTCTCAGGGGGCGCAAAAACATTCAGTACTTC.

This clone was seen only once. The J gene is TRBJ2-7, the V gene TRBV28, with a tentative D call TRBD2 (5 bases). Germline V gene data show CDR1 as MDHEN and CDR2 as SYDVKM. V was shortened by 7 bases and J by 0 bases, with 16 bases between the two germline ends. This CDR3 contains 15 residues. CDR3 DNA sequence: TGTGCCAGCAAAACGAGTAGCGTTGACTCCTACGAGCAGTACTTC. As protein: CASKTSSVDSYEQYF.

V is TRBV6-6 and J is TRBJ2-7; TRBD2 might be the D (6 bases). The CDR3 is made up of 13 amino acids. Germline V gene data show CDR1 as MNHNY and CDR2 as SVGAGI (reference sequence). With 6 bases removed from V and 2 bases from J, the gap between germline ends came to 11 bases. CDR3 in amino acids: CASSRDSAYEQYF. The CDR3, as DNA: TGTGCCAGCAGCCGGGACTCAGCCTACGAGCAGTACTTC.

This chain links TRBV7-8 with TRBJ2-1; 7 nucleotides line up with TRBD2. Germline CDR1 and CDR2: SGHVS and FQNEAQ. This CDR3 is 15 amino acids long. The J segment lost 9 bases and the V segment lost 2 bases, leaving 10 bases of the junction unmatched. The CDR3 spells CASSLLGLVGGEQFF. CDR3 bases: TGTGCCAGCAGCTTACTCGGACTAGTGGGTGGTGAGCAGTTCTTC.

The gene calls are TRBV7-2 and TRBJ2-7, with unresolved D. The CDR3 is 15 amino acids. Germline CDR1 and CDR2: SGHTA and FQGNSA. V shed 11 bases and J shed 3 bases, with 23 bases lying between them. The CDR3 bases are TGTGCCTCCGGCTTGGTGGGGATTCTTGTCTACGAGCAGTACTTC. It translates to CASGLVGILVYEQYF.

This clone was observed a single time. The CDR3 nucleotides are TGTGCCAGCAGCTTAGAAGGGATAGGGGCCTACGAGCAGTACTTC. This encodes CASSLEGIGAYEQYF. The J gene is TRBJ2-7, the V gene TRBV7-9; a weak D match, TRBD1 (5 bases). Germline CDR1 SEHNR, CDR2 FQNEAQ (reference sequence). V was pared by 1 base and J by 2 bases, with 12 bases between. This CDR3 is 15 amino acids long.